This T cell receptor (beta chain) was identified during a study of cytotoxic CD8 clonotypes in ibrutinib-treated CLL. Study information: Each sample contained, on average, just over 250,000 productive templates and 75,000 to 95,000 productive rearrangements. Findings and caveats of the study: Stable or contracted on treatment, public clonotypes were also uncommon. Sampling of sustained-remission and progressing patients occurred at differing times.

This CDR3 has 14 amino acids. From germline, CDR1 is LGHNA and CDR2 YSLEER. The V gene end was trimmed by 1 base and the J gene end by 1 base; junction bases not matched to a gene: 1. Profiled with immunoSEQ multiplex PCR; TCRdb holds only in-frame clones, not every one. Among 57,000 or so clones listed, nearly 55% were seen once. About this clone itself: What it binds is not known.

The sample in question was PBMCs, obtained at disease progression, from a patient treated with ibrutinib. The chain is built from TRBV4-3 and TRBJ2-7; 7 bases agree with TRBD1. The clonotype comes from a human donor with chronic lymphocytic leukemia. The DNA of the CDR3 is TGCGCCAGCAGCCAAGGACAGGGATCCTACGAGCAGTACTTC. It encodes CASSQGQGSYEQYF.